The 20 T cell receptor beta chains in this list originate from one sample, sequenced in a study of read filtering for tumor transcriptome and immune sequencing. This library used 300 to 450 ng RNA and molecular barcoded adaptors spanning alpha/delta and beta/gamma chains. TCRdb re-called the reads with MiXCR, one entry per CDR3 protein. The profile shows fewer than 45,000 distinct CDR3 sequences, 13% of them singletons. Sequencing was done on a sample of a population of CD138-negative cells sorted from bone marrow. The receptors were gathered from a donor aged 40 or older with multiple myeloma.

Note on this clonotype: This is likely a read error, given that the CDR3 carries no conserved phenylalanine or tryptophan at its end. CDR3 protein: CASSGTRIISEQFC. In DNA form, the CDR3 reads TGTGCTAGCAGCGGGACTAGGATCATCAGTGAGCAGTTCTGC. The rearrangement links TRBV14 to TRBJ2-1, with 8 bases identical to TRBD2. CDR3 length equals 14 residues. The germline CDR1 and CDR2 sequences are SGHDN and FVKESK.

The chain is built from TRBV28 and TRBJ1-2; D may be TRBD1 (5 bases). The CDR3 is 15 residues long. Trimming shortened V by 5 bases and J by 6 bases, and 19 bases separated the two germline ends. Germline V lookup: CDR1 MDHEN, CDR2 SYDVKM. The chain's CDR3 is CASSQGPGPSHGYTF. The CDR3 DNA sequence: TGTGCCAGCAGTCAAGGGCCGGGACCGTCTCATGGCTACACCTTC.

This clonotype was counted at least ten times. The V call is TRBV10-3, the J call TRBJ2-7; D unresolved. This CDR3 has 12 amino acids. Germline CDR1 ENHRY, CDR2 SYGVKD. V dropped 5 bases and J dropped 4 bases, with 9 bases sitting between them. The CDR3 is CAISSEAYEQYF. Here the CDR3 DNA reads TGTGCCATCAGTAGCGAGGCTTACGAGCAGTACTTC.

This clonotype was counted ten times or more. This chain links TRBV6-5 with TRBJ2-2; 7 bases match TRBD2. The CDR3 contains 13 residues. CDR1 and CDR2 (germline): MNHEY, SVGAGI. The trim removed 5 bases at V and 8 bases at J, leaving 5 bases unmatched. The CDR3 DNA reads as TGTGCCAGCAGTCCAACCGGGGGGGGGGAGCTGTTTTTT. As protein: CASSPTGGGELFF.

This clonotype was seen repeatedly, ten times or more. One base away lies a much larger clone, so this may be a sequencing read error. This rearrangement joins TRBV6-2 or TRBV6-3 to TRBJ2-1, with 7 positions matching TRBD1. The CDR3 has 16 amino acids. CDR1 MNHEY and CDR2 SVGEGT come from the germline V gene. The CDR3 nucleotides read TGTGCCAGCAGTCCACAGGGGCGAGCGAGCTACAATGGGCAGTTCTTC. This codes for CASSPQGRASYNGQFF.

The sample holds many counts of this clonotype. The chain's CDR3 is CASSQDVYNEQFF. Here the CDR3 DNA reads TGTGCCAGCAGTCAAGACGTTTACAATGAGCAGTTCTTC. The chain has TRBV28 and TRBJ2-1; D is unclear. Germline loops: CDR1 MDHEN, CDR2 SYDVKM. The V gene lost 5 bases and the J gene lost 4 bases, with 9 bases spanning the gap. The CDR3 totals 13 residues.

In this sample, this clonotype turned up a few times. This may arise from a read error, as a much more abundant clone is one base away. The V call is TRBV7-3, the J call TRBJ2-2, with D possibly matching TRBD2 (6 bases). CDR1 is SGHTA, CDR2 FQGTGA, per germline. The CDR3 runs to 16 residues. Trimming removed 4 bases from V and 5 bases from J, with 17 bases in between. The CDR3 sequence: CASSSTRRGRTGELFF. In nucleotides, the CDR3 is TGTGCCAGCAGCTCCACCCGACGGGGGAGGACCGGGGAGCTGTTTTTT.

This clonotype has at least ten counts. The chain carries TRBV28 and TRBJ2-3; TRBD2 agrees at 9 bases. The CDR3 contains 18 residues. The trim removed 3 bases at V and 3 bases at J, leaving 13 bases unmatched. The germline gives CDR1 MDHEN, CDR2 SYDVKM. The CDR3 DNA sequence: TGTGCCAGCAGTTTTGGGGCGGGAGGGCCGGTGGCGACAGATACGCAGTATTTT. This sequence encodes CASSFGAGGPVATDTQYF.

This clonotype was seen at least ten times. The chain has TRBV6-2 or TRBV6-3 and TRBJ2-2; no reliable D call. The CDR3 consists of 15 residues. Germline V CDR1 and CDR2: MNHEY, SVGEGT. Trimming cost V 8 bases and J 6 bases, with 19 bases left between them. The CDR3 here is CASAVGPTPAGELFF. The CDR3 coding sequence is TGTGCCAGCGCGGTCGGACCCACGCCTGCCGGGGAGCTGTTTTTT.

There are many counts of this clonotype. The J gene is TRBJ2-3, the V gene TRBV20-1, with 9 bases matching TRBD2. The CDR3 totals 14 residues. Germline V lookup: CDR1 DFQATT, CDR2 SNEGSKA (reference sequence). J lost 1 base, V lost 6 bases, and 5 bases had no gene match. CDR3 sequence reads: CSASSGEGTDTQYF. The DNA of the CDR3 is TGCAGTGCCTCTAGCGGGGAGGGCACAGATACGCAGTATTTT.

A word on this clonotype: The likely explanation is a read error, given a far larger clone one base away. The chain joins TRBV7-3 to TRBJ2-1, with D perhaps matching TRBD2 (6 bases). There are 15 residues in the CDR3. Per the germline V gene, CDR1 is SGHTA and CDR2 is FQGTGA. In nucleotides, the CDR3 is TGTGCCAGCAGCTTATCCCAGGACTATTACAATGGGCAGTTCTTC. This codes for CASSLSQDYYNGQFF.

This chain connects TRBV6-5 to TRBJ1-5, with a weak D call TRBD1 (6 bases). Trimming cost V 6 bases and J 7 bases, with 16 bases left between them. Germline loops: CDR1 MNHEY, CDR2 SVGAGI. This CDR3 contains 14 residues. CDR3 residues: CASRGARDLQPQHF. The DNA for the CDR3 is TGTGCCAGCAGGGGGGCACGGGATCTACAGCCCCAGCATTTT.

This clonotype was seen many times. This could be a read error, since a much larger clone is one nucleotide away. The chain recombines TRBV11-2 with TRBJ2-1; 8 nucleotides align to TRBD2. Per the germline V gene, CDR1 is SGHAT and CDR2 is FQNNGV. CDR3 size: 15 residues. In DNA, the CDR3 is TGTGCCAGCAGTCCAGCGGGAGTGGAAAACAATGAGCAGCTCTTC. Protein sequence: CASSPAGVENNEQLF.

This clonotype was picked up many times. The CDR3 spells CASSPPSSQWGNEQFF. CDR3 nucleotide sequence: TGCGCCAGCAGCCCACCATCGTCCCAATGGGGCAATGAGCAGTTCTTC. This chain links TRBV4-1 with TRBJ2-1; no clear D gene. The length of the CDR3 is 16 residues. Trimming took off 4 bases at V and 6 bases at J, with 19 bases between the two ends. Germline CDR1 is MGHRA and CDR2 is YSYEKL.

The V call is TRBV4-2, the J call TRBJ1-3; D remains unclear. The CDR3 spans 16 residues. Looked up from germline, CDR1 is LGHNA and CDR2 is YNFKEQ. V was shortened by 5 bases and J by 4 bases, with 18 bases between the two germline ends. DNA of the CDR3: TGTGCCAGCAGCGCAAGAGGATTAGGTTCCGGAAACACCATATATTTT. Translated, it gives CASSARGLGSGNTIYF.

This clonotype has a count of ten or more. V gene TRBV12-3 or TRBV12-4 combines with J gene TRBJ1-6; D is possibly TRBD1 (5 bases). The CDR3 is made up of 13 amino acids. Trimming pared 4 bases from V and 14 bases from J, leaving 15 bases between. CDR3 coding DNA: TGTGCCAGCAGTTCGGGACCGCCTTGGGCCCTCCACTTT. Translating gives CASSSGPPWALHF.

This clonotype was observed a few times. This may be a read error, as it is one base from a much larger clone. This chain links TRBV5-1 with TRBJ2-5; 11 bases line up with TRBD2. From germline, CDR1 is SGHRS and CDR2 YFSETQ. The CDR3 extends over 18 amino acids. The CDR3 DNA reads as TGCGCCAGCAGCTTGGTGGGTAGCGGGAGGGCCAAAGAAGAGACCCTGTACTTC. Translation gives CASSLVGSGRAKEETLYF. Supplemented by reference TRBV5-1 and TRBJ2-5, the full variable domain reads KAGVTQTPRYLIKTRGQQVTLSCSPISGHRSVSWYQQTPGQGLQFLFEYFSETQRNKGNFPGRFSGRQFSNSRSEMNVSTLELGDSALYLCASSLVGSGRAKEETLYFGPGTRLLVL.

This clonotype was seen ten or more times. The rearrangement links TRBV20-1 to TRBJ2-7, with a tentative D call TRBD1 (6 bases). Germline V gene data show CDR1 as DFQATT and CDR2 as SNEGSKA (reference sequence). CDR3 length equals 11 residues. The germline V and J ends were trimmed by 1 base and 6 bases, with 7 bases remaining between them. CDR3: CSARVGGEQYF. The CDR3 DNA reads TGCAGTGCTAGAGTAGGGGGCGAGCAGTACTTC.

This clonotype showed up many times. The chain links TRBV6-2 or TRBV6-3 to TRBJ1-1; D not resolved. Germline V gives CDR1 MNHEY, CDR2 SVGEGT. The CDR3 covers 13 residues. The V end was cut by 2 bases, the J end by 1 base, with 5 bases between. CDR3 DNA sequence: TGTGCCAGCAGTTACGGTCAGAACACTGAAGCTTTCTTT. Amino acid sequence: CASSYGQNTEAFF.

This clonotype was recorded at least ten times. The rearrangement links TRBV24-1 to TRBJ2-5, with TRBD1 matching over 7 bases. The CDR3 loop spans 16 amino acids. Trimming at V came to 4 bases and at J to 0 bases, leaving 7 bases not matched to a gene. In germline, CDR1 is KGHDR, CDR2 SFDVKD. The CDR3 loop reads CATSDHSGTDQETQYF. In DNA, the CDR3 is TGTGCCACCAGTGACCACTCCGGGACAGACCAAGAGACCCAGTACTTC.